This TCR beta chain appears in the sequencing data of a study of Graves' ophthalmopathy and Graves' hyperthyroidism. Amplification of the TCR beta CDR3 regions used RNA transcripts (as template). HTBI primers primed a first-round RT-PCR, and a second-round multiplex PCR followed. Each CDR3 protein is one row after TCRdb ran MiXCR on the multiplex PCR reads. Among over a million distinct CDR3 sequences listed, about 38% were seen once. Aged 18 to 65, the patients with hyperthyroidism had under 2 months' duration and were newly diagnosed. Germline V gives CDR1 ENHRY, CDR2 SYGVKD. The V and J ends lost 6 bases and 1 base respectively, with 13 bases between them. The CDR3 runs to 14 residues.

Sequenced sample: peripheral blood or thyroid tissue (not recorded which). This chain connects TRBV10-3 to TRBJ2-7; the D gene could be TRBD1 or TRBD2 (5 bases each). The receptor comes from an adult man with Graves' hyperthyroidism. CDR3 coding DNA: TGTGCCATCAGAGGGCCCGGGGCTTCCTACGAGCAGTACTTC. Encoded protein: CAIRGPGASYEQYF.